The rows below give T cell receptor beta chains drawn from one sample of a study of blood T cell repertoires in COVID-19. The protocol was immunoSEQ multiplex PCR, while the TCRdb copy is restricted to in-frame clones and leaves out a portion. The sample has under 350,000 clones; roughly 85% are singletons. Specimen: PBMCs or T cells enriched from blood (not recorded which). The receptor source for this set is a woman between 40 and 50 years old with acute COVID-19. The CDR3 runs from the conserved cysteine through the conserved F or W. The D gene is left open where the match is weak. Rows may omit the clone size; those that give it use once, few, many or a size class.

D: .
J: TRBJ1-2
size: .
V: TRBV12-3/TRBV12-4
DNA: TGTGCCAGCAGTTTTCGGGCAGGGCATGGCTACACCTTC
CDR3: CASSFRAGHGYTF

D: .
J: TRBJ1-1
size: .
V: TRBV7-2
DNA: TGTGCCAGCAGCTTCCCTCTTGGGGAGGGGGGCACTGAAGCTTTCTTT
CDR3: CASSFPLGEGGTEAFF

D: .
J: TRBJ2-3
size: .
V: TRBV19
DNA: TGTGCCAGTAGCAGGCAACTCACAGATACGCAGTATTTT
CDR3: CASSRQLTDTQYF

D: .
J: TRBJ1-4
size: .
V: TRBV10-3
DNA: TGTGCCATCCGACGGGAGGGAGATGAAAAACTGTTTTTT
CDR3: CAIRREGDEKLFF

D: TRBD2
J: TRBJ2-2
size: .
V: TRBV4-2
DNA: TGTGCCAGCAAAACTAGCGGGGGGGACACCGGGGAGCTGTTTTTT
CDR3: CASKTSGGDTGELFF

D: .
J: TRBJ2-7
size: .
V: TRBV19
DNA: TGTGCCAGTAGCCCTCGGAAGGCAGGCTACGAGCAGTACTTC
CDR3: CASSPRKAGYEQYF

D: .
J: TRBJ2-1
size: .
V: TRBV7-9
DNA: TGTGCCAGCAGCTTAGCAGGGGGTCTCCCCAATGAGCAGTTCTTC
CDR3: CASSLAGGLPNEQFF

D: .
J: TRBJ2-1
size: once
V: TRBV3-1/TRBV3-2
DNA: TGTGCCAGCAGCCAAGGGGGGAGGTTTGGAGCAGTTCTCTTC
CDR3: CASSQGGRFGAVLF

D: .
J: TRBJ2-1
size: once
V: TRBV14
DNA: TGTGCCAGCAGCCAAGCTGTTGTGAGTGAGCAGTTCTTC
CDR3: CASSQAVVSEQFF

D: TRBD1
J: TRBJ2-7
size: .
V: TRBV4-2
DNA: TGTGCCAGCAGCCAAGACCGTATTCTTAGTCGGACAGGGATCTACGAGCAGTACTTC
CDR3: CASSQDRILSRTGIYEQYF

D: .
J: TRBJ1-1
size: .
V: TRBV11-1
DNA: TGTGCCAGCAGTCGAAGGACAGCGATGACTAACACTGAAGCTTTCTTT
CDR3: CASSRRTAMTNTEAFF

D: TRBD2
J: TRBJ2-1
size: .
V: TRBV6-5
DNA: TGTGCCAGCAGTCAACTAGCGGGGGCCTACAATGAGCAGTTCTTC
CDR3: CASSQLAGAYNEQFF

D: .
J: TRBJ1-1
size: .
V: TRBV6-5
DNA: TGTGCCAGCAGTTATTCCTGGTTAACAGGGGAAGCTTTCTTT
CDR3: CASSYSWLTGEAFF

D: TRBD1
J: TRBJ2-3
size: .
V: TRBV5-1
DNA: TGCGCCAGCAGCCCACAGGGGACGGTAGGTGATACGCAGTATTTT
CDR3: CASSPQGTVGDTQYF

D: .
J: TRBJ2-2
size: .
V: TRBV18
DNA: TGTGCCAGCTCACCGGGCTTAGACATCACCTTAAGTCCCCGGGAGCTGTTTTTT
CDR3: CASSPGLDITLSPRELFF

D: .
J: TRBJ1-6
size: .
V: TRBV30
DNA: TGTGCCTGGAGAGGACAGCCTAATTCACCCCTCCACTTT
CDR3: CAWRGQPNSPLHF

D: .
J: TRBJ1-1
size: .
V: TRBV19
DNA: TGTGCCAGTAGTATACCCGGGAGGACTGAAGCTTTCTTT
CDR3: CASSIPGRTEAFF

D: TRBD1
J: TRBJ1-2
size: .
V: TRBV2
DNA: TGTGCCAGCAGCGTATATCGACAGGGGGCAGGAGGCTACACCTTC
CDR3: CASSVYRQGAGGYTF

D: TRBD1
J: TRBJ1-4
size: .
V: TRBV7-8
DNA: TGTGCCAGCAGCCCAAACCCGGGACAGGGAACTAATGAAAAACTGTTTTTT
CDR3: CASSPNPGQGTNEKLFF

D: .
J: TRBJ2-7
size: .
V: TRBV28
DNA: TGTGCCAGCAGTGTACAGGTTAACGAGCAGTACTTC
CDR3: CASSVQVNEQYF

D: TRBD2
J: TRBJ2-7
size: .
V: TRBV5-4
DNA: TGTGCCAGCAGCTTGGCGGGAGGGCCAACCGAGCAGTACTTC
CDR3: CASSLAGGPTEQYF

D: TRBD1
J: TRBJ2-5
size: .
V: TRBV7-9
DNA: TGTGCCAGCAGCGCAGGGACAGGGCCTCGGGAGACCCAGTACTTC
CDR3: CASSAGTGPRETQYF

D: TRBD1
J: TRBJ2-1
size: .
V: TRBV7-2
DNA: TGTGCCAGCAGCTTAGTCCCGACAGGGGTCGCCTGGCAGTTCTTC
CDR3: CASSLVPTGVAWQFF

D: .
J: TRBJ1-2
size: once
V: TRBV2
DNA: TGTGCCACCTCGCGGGGGGGGTCTCTCAATGGCTACACCTTC
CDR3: CATSRGGSLNGYTF

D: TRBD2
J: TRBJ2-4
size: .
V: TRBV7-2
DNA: TGTGCCAGCAGCTTAAGCGGGAGGTCTGGCATTCAGTACTTC
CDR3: CASSLSGRSGIQYF

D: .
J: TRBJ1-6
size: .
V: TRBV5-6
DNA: TGTGCCAGCAGCTTGCTCGGTTCCCCCCTCCACTTT
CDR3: CASSLLGSPLHF

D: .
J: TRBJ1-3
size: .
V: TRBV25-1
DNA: TGTGCCAGCAGTGGAGGGCTGTTACTCTCTGGAAACACCATATATTTT
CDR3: CASSGGLLLSGNTIYF